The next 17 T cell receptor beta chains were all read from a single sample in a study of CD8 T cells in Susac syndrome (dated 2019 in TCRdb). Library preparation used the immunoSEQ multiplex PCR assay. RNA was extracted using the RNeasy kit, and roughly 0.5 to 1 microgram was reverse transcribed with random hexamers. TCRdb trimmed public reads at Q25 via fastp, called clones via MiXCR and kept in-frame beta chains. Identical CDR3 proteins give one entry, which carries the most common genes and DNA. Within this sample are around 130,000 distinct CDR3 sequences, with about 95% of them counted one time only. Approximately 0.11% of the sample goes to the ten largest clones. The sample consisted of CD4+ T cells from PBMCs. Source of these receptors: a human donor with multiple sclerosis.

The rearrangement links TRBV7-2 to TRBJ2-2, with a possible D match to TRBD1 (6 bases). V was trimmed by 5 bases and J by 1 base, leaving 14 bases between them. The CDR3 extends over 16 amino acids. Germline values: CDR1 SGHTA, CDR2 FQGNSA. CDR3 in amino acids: CASSGYGQLNTGELFF. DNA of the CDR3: TGTGCCAGCAGCGGCTACGGACAGCTGAACACCGGGGAGCTGTTTTTT.

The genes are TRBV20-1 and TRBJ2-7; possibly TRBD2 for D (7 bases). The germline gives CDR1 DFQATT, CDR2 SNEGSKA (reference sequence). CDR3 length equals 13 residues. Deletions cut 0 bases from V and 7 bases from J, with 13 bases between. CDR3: CSARDGGAGEQYF. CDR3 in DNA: TGCAGTGCTAGAGATGGGGGGGCGGGGGAGCAGTACTTC.

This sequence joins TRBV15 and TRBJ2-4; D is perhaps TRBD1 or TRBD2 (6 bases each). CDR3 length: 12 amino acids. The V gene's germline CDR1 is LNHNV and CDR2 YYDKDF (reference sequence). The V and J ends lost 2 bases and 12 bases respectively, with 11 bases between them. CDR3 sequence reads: CATSRYGGPQYF. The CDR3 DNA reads TGTGCCACCAGCAGATATGGGGGGCCTCAGTACTTC.

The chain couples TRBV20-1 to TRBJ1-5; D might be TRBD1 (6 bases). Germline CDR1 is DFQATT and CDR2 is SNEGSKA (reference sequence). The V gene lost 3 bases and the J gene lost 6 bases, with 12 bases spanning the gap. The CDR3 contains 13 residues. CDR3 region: CSAREQGRQPQHF. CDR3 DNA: TGCAGTGCTAGGGAACAGGGTCGTCAGCCCCAGCATTTT.

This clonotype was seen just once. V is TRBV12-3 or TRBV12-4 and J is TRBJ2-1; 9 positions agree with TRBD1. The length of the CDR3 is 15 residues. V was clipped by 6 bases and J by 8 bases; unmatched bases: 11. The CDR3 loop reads CASSPSGTGFHEQFF. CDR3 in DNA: TGTGCCAGCAGCCCCTCCGGGACAGGGTTCCATGAGCAGTTCTTC.

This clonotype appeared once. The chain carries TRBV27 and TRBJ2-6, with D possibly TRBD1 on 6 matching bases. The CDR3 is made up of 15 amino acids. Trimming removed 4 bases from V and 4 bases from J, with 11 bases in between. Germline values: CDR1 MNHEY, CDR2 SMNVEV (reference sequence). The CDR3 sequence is CASSSQGLGANVLTF. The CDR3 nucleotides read TGTGCCAGCAGTTCACAGGGTCTGGGGGCCAACGTCCTGACTTTC.

CDR3 nucleotides: TGCAGCGCTAAGACAGGGAGTGGCACCGGGGAGCTGTTTTTT. Translating it yields CSAKTGSGTGELFF. This rearrangement joins TRBV29-1 to TRBJ2-2, with 7 bases aligning to TRBD1. Germline CDR1 reads SQVTM; CDR2 reads ANQGSEA. Germline trimming cut 7 bases from V and 4 bases from J; bases unmatched to any gene: 9. CDR3 size: 14 residues.

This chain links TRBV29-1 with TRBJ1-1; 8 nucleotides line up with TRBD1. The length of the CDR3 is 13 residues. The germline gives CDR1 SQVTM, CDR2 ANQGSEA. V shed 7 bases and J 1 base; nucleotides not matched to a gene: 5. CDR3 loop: CSGMTGANTEAFF. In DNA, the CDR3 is TGCAGCGGGATGACAGGGGCGAACACTGAAGCTTTCTTT.

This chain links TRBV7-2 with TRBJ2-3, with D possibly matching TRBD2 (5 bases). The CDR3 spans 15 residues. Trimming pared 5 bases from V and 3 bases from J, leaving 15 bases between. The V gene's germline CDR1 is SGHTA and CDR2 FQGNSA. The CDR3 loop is CASSPQATRTDTQYF. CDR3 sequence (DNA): TGTGCCAGCAGCCCGCAAGCCACTAGAACAGATACGCAGTATTTT.

The CDR3, as DNA: TGCGCCAGCGGCGGGGGAGGACAAGAGACCCAGTACTTC. This encodes CASGGGGQETQYF. The chain uses TRBV10-2 and TRBJ2-5; 7 nucleotides align to TRBD2. With 8 bases clipped from V and 2 bases from J, the junction kept 5 bases outside the gene matches. There are 13 residues in the CDR3. The germline gives CDR1 WSHSY, CDR2 SAAADI.

For the CDR3, the DNA is TGTGCCAGCAGCCAAGATCTTACTACCTACGAGCAGTACTTC. Translating gives CASSQDLTTYEQYF. This rearrangement joins TRBV3-1 to TRBJ2-7; D is ambiguous. Germline assignment: CDR1 LGHDT and CDR2 YNNKEL (reference sequence). The CDR3 consists of 14 residues. V lost 0 bases and J lost 2, with 8 bases in between.

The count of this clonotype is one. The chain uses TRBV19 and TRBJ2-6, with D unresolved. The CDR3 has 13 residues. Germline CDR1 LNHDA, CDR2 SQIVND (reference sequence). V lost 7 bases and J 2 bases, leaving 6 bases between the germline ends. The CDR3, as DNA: TGTGCCAGTATCGGAGCTGGGGCCAACGTCCTGACTTTC. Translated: CASIGAGANVLTF.

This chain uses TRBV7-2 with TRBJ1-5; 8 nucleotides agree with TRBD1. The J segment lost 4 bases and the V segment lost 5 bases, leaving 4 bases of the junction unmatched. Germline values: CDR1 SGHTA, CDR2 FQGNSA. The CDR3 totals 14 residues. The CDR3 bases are TGTGCCAGCAGCGACAGGGGTGGGAATCAGCCCCAGCATTTT. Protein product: CASSDRGGNQPQHF.

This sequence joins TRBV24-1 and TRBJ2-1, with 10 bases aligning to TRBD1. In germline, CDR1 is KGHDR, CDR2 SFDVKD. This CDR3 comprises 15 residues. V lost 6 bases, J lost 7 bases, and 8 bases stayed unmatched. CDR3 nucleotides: TGTGCCACCAGTAGGGGGACAGGGGATCGGAATGAGCAGTTCTTC. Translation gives CATSRGTGDRNEQFF.

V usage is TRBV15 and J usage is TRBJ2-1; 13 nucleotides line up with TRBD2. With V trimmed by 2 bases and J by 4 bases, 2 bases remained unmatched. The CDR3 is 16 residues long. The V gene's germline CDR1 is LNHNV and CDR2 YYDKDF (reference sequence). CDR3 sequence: CATSRRLAGGYNEQFF. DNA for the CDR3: TGTGCCACCAGCAGAAGACTAGCGGGAGGATACAATGAGCAGTTCTTC. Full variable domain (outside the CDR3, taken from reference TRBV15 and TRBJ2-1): DAMVIQNPRYQVTQFGKPVTLSCSQTLNHNVMYWYQQKSSQAPKLLFHYYDKDFNNEADTPDNFQSRRPNTSFCFLDIRSPGLGDTAMYLCATSRRLAGGYNEQFFGPGTRLTVL.

The CDR3 bases are TGTGCCAGCAGTTACGCTAGTCTCTATGAGCAGTTCTTC. Encoded protein: CASSYASLYEQFF. This sequence joins TRBV6-6 and TRBJ2-1; D unresolved. Germline V CDR1 and CDR2: MNHNY, SVGAGI (reference sequence). With 2 bases removed from V and 8 bases from J, the gap between germline ends came to 10 bases. The CDR3 runs 13 residues.

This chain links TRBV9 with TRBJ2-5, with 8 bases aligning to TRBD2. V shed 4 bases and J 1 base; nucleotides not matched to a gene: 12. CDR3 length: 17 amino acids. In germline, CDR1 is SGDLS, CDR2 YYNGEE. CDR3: CASSSDNLAGPQETQYF. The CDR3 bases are TGTGCCAGCAGCTCAGACAATCTAGCGGGCCCCCAAGAGACCCAGTACTTC. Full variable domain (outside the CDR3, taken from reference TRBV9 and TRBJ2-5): DSGVTQTPKHLITATGQRVTLRCSPRSGDLSVYWYQQSLDQGLQFLIQYYNGEERAKGNILERFSAQQFPDLHSELNLSSLELGDSALYFCASSSDNLAGPQETQYFGPGTRLLVL.